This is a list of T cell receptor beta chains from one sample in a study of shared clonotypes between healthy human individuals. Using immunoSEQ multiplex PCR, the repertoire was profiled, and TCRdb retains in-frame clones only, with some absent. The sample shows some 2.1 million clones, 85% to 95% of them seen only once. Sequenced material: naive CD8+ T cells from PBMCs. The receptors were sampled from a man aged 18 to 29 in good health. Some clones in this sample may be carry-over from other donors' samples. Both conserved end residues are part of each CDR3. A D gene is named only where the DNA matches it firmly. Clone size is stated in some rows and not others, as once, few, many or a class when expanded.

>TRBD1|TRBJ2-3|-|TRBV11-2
TGTGCCAGCAGCCGGGGGACAGGTAGCACAGATACGCAGTATTTT
CASSRGTGSTDTQYF
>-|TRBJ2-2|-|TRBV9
TGTGCCAGCAGCGTAGCGGCCCTTCAGGGCGGGGAGCTGTTTTTT
CASSVAALQGGELFF
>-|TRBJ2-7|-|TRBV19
TGTGCCAGTAGTTCTGGAGGGATCGAGCAGTACTTC
CASSSGGIEQYF
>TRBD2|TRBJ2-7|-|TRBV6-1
TGTGCCAGCTCTGGGGGACTAGCGAAGGAGCAGTACTTC
CASSGGLAKEQYF
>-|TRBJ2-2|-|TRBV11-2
TGTGCCAGCAGCTCACAGCGGGCCGAGAACACCGGGGAGCTGTTTTTT
CASSSQRAENTGELFF
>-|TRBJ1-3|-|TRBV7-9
TGTGCCAGCAGCTTGTCTCGACAGGGAAACACCATATATTTT
CASSLSRQGNTIYF
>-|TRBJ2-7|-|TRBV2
TGTGCCAGCAGCCCCGGACTGGCCAGCTCCTACGAGCAGTACTTC
CASSPGLASSYEQYF
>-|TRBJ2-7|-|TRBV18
TGTGCCAGCTCACCACGGGGCAGGGAGCTCGAAGGCGGGTACGAGCAGTACTTC
CASSPRGRELEGGYEQYF
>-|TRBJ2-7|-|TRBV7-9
TGTGCCAGCAGCCGGGTCCCCTACGAGCAGTACTTC
CASSRVPYEQYF
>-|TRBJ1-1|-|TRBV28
TGTGCCAGCAGTTTACACAGGACGTACACTGAAGCTTTCTTT
CASSLHRTYTEAFF
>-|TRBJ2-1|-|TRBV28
TGTGCCAGCAGTTTATCGGCTAGCGCCTACAATGAGCAGTTCTTC
CASSLSASAYNEQFF
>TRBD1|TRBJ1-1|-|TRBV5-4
TGTGCCAGCAGCTGGGGACAGGTGACTGAAGCTTTCTTT
CASSWGQVTEAFF
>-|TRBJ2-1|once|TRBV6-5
TGTGCCAGCAGTTACGTTTGCTTCTTC
CASSYVCFF
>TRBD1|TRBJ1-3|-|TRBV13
TGTGCCAGCAGCGCTCAGGGGGTCCCTGGAAACACCATATATTTT
CASSAQGVPGNTIYF
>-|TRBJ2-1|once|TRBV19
TGTGCCAGTAGTATAGATGACAGCCATGGGTACAATGAGCAGTTCTTC
CASSIDDSHGYNEQFF
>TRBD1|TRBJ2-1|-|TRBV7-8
TGTGCCAGCAGCTTTACAGGGGGCTACAATGAGCAGTTCTTC
CASSFTGGYNEQFF
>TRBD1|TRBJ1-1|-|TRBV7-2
TGTGCCAGCAGCCGTAGGGGGCAGGGAGTCACTGAAGCTTTCTTT
CASSRRGQGVTEAFF
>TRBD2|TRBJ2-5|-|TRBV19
TGTGCCAGTAGTTCTGGGAGGGCGAGAGAGACCCAGTACTTC
CASSSGRARETQYF
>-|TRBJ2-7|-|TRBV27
TGTGCCAGCAGTCCCGCCGGGACGGGAACCTACGAGCAGTACTTC
CASSPAGTGTYEQYF
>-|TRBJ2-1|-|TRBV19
TGTGCCAGTAGTCCTTCCGCAGGCGGTGAGCAGTTCTTC
CASSPSAGGEQFF
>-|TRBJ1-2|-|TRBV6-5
TGTGCCAGCAGTTCTACACAGGGATACTATGGCTACACCTTC
CASSSTQGYYGYTF
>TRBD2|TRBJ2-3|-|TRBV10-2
TGCGCCAGCAGGGGGACTAGCGGGAGCCCAGATACGCAGTATTTT
CASRGTSGSPDTQYF
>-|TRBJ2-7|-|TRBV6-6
TGTGCCAGCAGTTCCGATGTGTTGACCTACGAGCAGTACTTC
CASSSDVLTYEQYF
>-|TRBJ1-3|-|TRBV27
TGTGCCAGCAGTCCCCGGGGTGAAAGAACTGGAAACACCATATATTTT
CASSPRGERTGNTIYF
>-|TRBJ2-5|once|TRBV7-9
TGTGCCAGCAGCGCTAGGTGGGAAGAGACCCAGTACTTC
CASSARWEETQYF
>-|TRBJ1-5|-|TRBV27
TGTGCCAGCAGTTTCCTAAATTATAGCAATCAGCCCCAGCATTTT
CASSFLNYSNQPQHF
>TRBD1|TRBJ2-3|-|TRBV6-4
TGTGCCAGCAGTGGGACAGGGGGCACAGATACGCAGTATTTT
CASSGTGGTDTQYF